This TCR beta chain was recorded in a study of blood T cell repertoires in COVID-19. Per the original data handling: Scientists estimated how many nucleated cells there were by amplifying reference gene primers. Sequencing used immunoSEQ multiplex PCR; TCRdb keeps in-frame clones, though not all of them. That table gives V, J and clone size, and the DNA gave D and trimming. There are about 170,000 clones in the sample; around 78% occur only once, and around 4.3% lies in the top ten. Participants were placed into cohorts based on the clinical history they reported. The receptor's source is a woman aged 45-65 years who had recovered from COVID-19. The sample taken for sequencing was PBMCs or T cells enriched from blood (not recorded which).

The DNA of the CDR3 is TGTGCCAGCGCGGGGGCCAGTGATACGCAGTATTTT. Amino acids: CASAGASDTQYF. The rearrangement uses TRBV7-9 and TRBJ2-3; the D gene is possibly TRBD2 (7 bases). The CDR3 spans 12 residues. The germline V gene has CDR1 SEHNR and CDR2 FQNEAQ (reference sequence). Trimming pared 8 bases from V and 6 bases from J, leaving 12 bases between.